The entry below describes one T cell receptor (beta chain). These data belong to a study of T cell responses to AZD1222 COVID-19 vaccine. Data came from immunoSEQ multiplex PCR; TCRdb stores just in-frame clones and leaves some out. The sample lists around 120,000 clones; 92% were seen once. The CDR3 sequence is 14 residues long. The trim removed 2 bases at V and 3 bases at J, leaving 2 bases unmatched. The germline gives CDR1 MNHNY, CDR2 SVGAGI (reference sequence). The source material was peripheral blood, sampled 28 days after the second AZD1222 dose. This receptor was obtained from an adult who received the AZD1222 COVID-19 vaccine. This chain links TRBV6-6 with TRBJ2-7; 9 bases match TRBD1. The CDR3 bases are TGTGCCAGCAGTTACGGGGACAGGGACTACGAGCAGTACTTC. Encoded protein: CASSYGDRDYEQYF.